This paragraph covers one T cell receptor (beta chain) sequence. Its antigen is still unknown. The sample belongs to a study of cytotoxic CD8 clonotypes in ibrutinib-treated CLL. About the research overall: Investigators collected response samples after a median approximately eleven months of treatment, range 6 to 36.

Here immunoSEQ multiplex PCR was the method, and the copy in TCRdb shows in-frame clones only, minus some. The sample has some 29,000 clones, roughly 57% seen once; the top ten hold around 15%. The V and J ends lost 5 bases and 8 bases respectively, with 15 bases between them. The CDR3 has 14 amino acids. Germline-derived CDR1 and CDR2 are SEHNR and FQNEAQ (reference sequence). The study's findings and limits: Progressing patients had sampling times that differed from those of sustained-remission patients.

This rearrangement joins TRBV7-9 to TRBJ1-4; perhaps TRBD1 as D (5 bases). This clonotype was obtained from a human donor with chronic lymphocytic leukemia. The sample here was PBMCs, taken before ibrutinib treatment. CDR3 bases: TGTGCCAGCAGCCGGGGGACGACGGGGGAAAAACTGTTTTTT. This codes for CASSRGTTGEKLFF.